The rows below give T cell receptor beta chains drawn from one sample of a study of tumor-infiltrating lymphocytes in primary liver carcinoma. MiXCR was run by TCRdb on the multiplex PCR reads, yielding one entry per CDR3 protein. The data contain roughly 20,000 distinct CDR3 sequences, around 79% of them singletons. Sequenced: liver tumor tissue from sampling region 4. All receptors come from a woman younger than 45 with primary liver carcinoma and hepatitis B virus infection. Both conserved end residues are part of each CDR3. The D gene is left open where the match is weak. For some rows the clone size is stated as once, few or many, or as a class when expanded; others skip it.

>-|-|TRBV29-1|TRBJ2-5
CSAEIGEAETQYF
TGCAGCGCTGAAATCGGGGAAGCAGAGACCCAGTACTTC
>-|TRBD1|TRBV11-3|TRBJ2-7
CASRRRDRDYSYEKYF
TGTGCCAGCAGACGCCGGGACAGGGATTACTCCTATGAGAAGTACTTC
>once|-|TRBV12-3/TRBV12-4|TRBJ2-1
CASKLGNGISYNEQFF
TGTGCGAGCAAACTTGGGAACGGCATTTCCTACAATGAGCAGTTCTTC
>-|-|TRBV6-6|TRBJ1-5
CASSYGAGVYQPQHF
TGTGCCAGCAGTTACGGGGCAGGGGTCTATCAGCCCCAGCATTTT
>-|-|TRBV11-3|TRBJ2-3
CAISLDGPTNTQYF
TGTGCCATCAGCTTAGATGGGCCCACAAATACGCAGTATTTC
>-|-|TRBV7-9|TRBJ1-2
CARSLASRGQTNGHTF
TGTGCCAGGAGCTTAGCGTCCCGAGGCCAGACGAATGGCCACACCTTC
>-|-|TRBV28|TRBJ2-5
CASSLQGTETQYF
TGTGCCAGCAGTTTACAGGGTACCGAGACCCAGTACTTC
>-|-|TRBV7-9|TRBJ2-7
CASSRGQAAPYEQYF
TGTGCCAGCAGTAGGGGACAAGCCGCACCTTACGAGCAGTACTTC
>-|-|TRBV6-5|TRBJ2-7
CVSSYKDSGSYEHYF
TGTGTCAGCAGTTACAAGGACAGCGGCTCCTACGAGCACTACTTC
>few|-|TRBV5-4|TRBJ2-3
CASSVNGHPSPTDTQYF
TGTGCCAGCAGTGTAAACGGACACCCTTCACCCACAGATACGCAGTATTTT
>-|-|TRBV28|TRBJ2-2
CASSLCGTGELFF
TGTGCCAGCAGTTTATGCGGCACCGGGGAGTTGTTTTTT
>-|TRBD2|TRBV6-5|TRBJ2-2
CASHGRLAGVVRGGLFF
TGTGCCAGCCATGGCCGGCTAGCGGGAGTGGTTCGTGGGGGGTTGTTTTTT
>-|TRBD2|TRBV4-3|TRBJ2-2
CASSPGLALSGELFF
TGCGCTAGTAGCCCGGGACTAGCACTCAGCGGGGAGCTGTTTTTT
>once|-|TRBV11-2|TRBJ1-2
CASTQGGSGGYTF
TGTGCCAGCACTCAGGGTGGAAGTGGAGGCTACACCTTC
>-|-|TRBV11-2|TRBJ2-7
CGSTLGVSGSYEQYF
TGTGGTAGCACCTTAGGAGTTAGCGGTTCCTACGAGCAGTACTTC
>-|TRBD1|TRBV5-1|TRBJ2-7
CSSSLDRFRPEQYF
TGCTCCAGCAGCTTGGACAGGTTTCGGCCTGAGCAGTACTTC
>-|-|TRBV2|TRBJ2-1
CAGTHVWHSYSEQFF
TGTGCCGGAACACATGTATGGCATTCCTACAGTGAGCAGTTCTTC
>-|TRBD2|TRBV6-2/TRBV6-3|TRBJ2-7
CGSSQLAGGLYEQYF
TGCGGCAGCAGTCAATTAGCGGGAGGACTTTATGAGCAGTACTTC
>-|-|TRBV6-6|TRBJ2-1
CASSKGNYNEQFF
TGTGCCAGCAGCAAGGGGAACTACAATGAGCAGTTCTTC
>-|-|TRBV12-3/TRBV12-4|TRBJ2-7
CASSHTSYEQYF
TGTGCCAGCAGCCATACTAGCTACGAGCAGTACTTC
>medium-sized|TRBD1|TRBV5-5|TRBJ2-7
CASSLKDRAHSSYEQYF
TGTGCCAGCAGCTTGAAGGACAGGGCGCACAGCTCCTACGAGCAGTACTTC
>-|-|TRBV5-1|TRBJ2-1
CANSLEPGWANKQFF
TGCGCCAACAGCTTGGAGCCAGGGTGGGCCAATAAGCAGTTCTTC
>-|-|TRBV14|TRBJ2-7
CASNQAVGTDYEQYF
TGTGCCAGCAACCAGGCGGTAGGGACTGACTACGAGCAGTACTTC
>few|-|TRBV6-1|TRBJ1-5
CASSVRIESFQPQHF
TGTGCCAGCAGTGTCAGGATAGAATCGTTTCAGCCCCAACATTTT
>-|-|TRBV4-2|TRBJ1-4
CANNQDREKLFF
TGTGCCAACAACCAAGATAGGGAAAAGCTGTTTTTT
>-|-|TRBV4-3|TRBJ2-1
CASSQDAGNSYNEQFF
TGCGCCAGCAGCCAAGATGCCGGAAACTCCTACAATGAACAGTTCTTC
>-|-|TRBV6-5|TRBJ2-7
CASSYHRQWGYEQYF
TGTGCCAGTAGTTACCATCGACAGTGGGGTTACGAGCAATACTTC
>many|-|TRBV28|TRBJ2-7
CASSARDGEQYF
TGTGCCAGCAGTGCCCGGGACGGCGAGCAGTACTTC
>-|-|TRBV28|TRBJ2-7
CARSLHPQGFYEQYF
TGTGCCAGGAGTTTGCACCCCCAGGGGTTTTACGAACAGTACTTC
>once|-|TRBV4-1|TRBJ2-3
CTSRRAVQRDGDTQYF
TGCACCAGCAGACGCGCCGTACAGAGGGACGGGGATACGCAGTATTTT
>-|-|TRBV6-1|TRBJ1-1
CGSSEVRVTTEALF
TGTGGCAGTAGTGAAGTAAGGGTTACAACTGAAGCTTTGTTT
>-|TRBD1|TRBV6-6|TRBJ1-1
CANTWTGNTKAFF
TGTGCCAACACCTGGACAGGGAACACTAAAGCCTTCTTT
>-|-|TRBV4-3|TRBJ2-1
CANNQDAGISYNEQFF
TGCGCCAACAACCAAGATGCGGGAATCTCCTACAATGAGCAGTTCTTC
>-|-|TRBV7-8|TRBJ2-1
CASSPLGIGVYNEQFF
TGTGCCAGCAGCCCCCTCGGGATAGGGGTTTACAATGAGCAGTTCTTC
>-|TRBD2|TRBV11-1|TRBJ2-1
CVSSLGAGDIEQFF
TGTGTCAGCAGCTTAGGTGCGGGAGATATTGAGCAGTTCTTT
>-|-|TRBV6-9|TRBJ2-3
CASRYLRDSRTDTQYF
TGTGCAAGCAGGTACCTCCGGGACTCCCGCACAGATACGCAGTATTTT
>once|-|TRBV11-3|TRBJ1-1
CASILKVAITEPLF
TGTGCCAGCATCTTAAAAGTGGCGATCACTGAACCTCTCTTT
>-|TRBD2|TRBV4-3|TRBJ2-7
CVSSQAVTGGHISYEQHF
TGCGTTAGCAGCCAAGCTGTGACGGGGGGTCACATTAGCTACGAGCAGCACTTC
>once|TRBD2|TRBV5-5|TRBJ2-4
CASSLVGVWEGSDIQYF
TGTGCCAGTAGCTTAGTAGGAGTGTGGGAGGGGTCGGACATTCAGTACTTC
>-|-|TRBV12-3/TRBV12-4|TRBJ2-7
CASLQSRTQSYEQYF
TGTGCCAGCCTACAATCCCGTACACAGAGTTATGAGCAGTACTTC
>-|-|TRBV29-1|TRBJ1-1
CCVETGSTEAFF
TGCTGCGTCGAGACGGGGAGTACCGAAGCTTTCTTT
>-|-|TRBV28|TRBJ1-5
CASSISFDYQPQHF
TGTGCCAGCAGCATCTCCTTCGATTATCAGCCCCAGCATTTT
>once|-|TRBV5-6|TRBJ1-1
CVSSLVGKVSTEALF
TGTGTCAGCAGCTTGGTGGGGAAGGTGAGCACTGAAGCTTTGTTT
>-|-|TRBV29-1|TRBJ2-1
CFAARDASNEQFF
TGCTTCGCCGCCCGGGATGCTTCGAACGAGCAGTTCTTC
>-|-|TRBV11-2|TRBJ2-7
CASSSYLCPCVYEHYF
TGTGCCAGCAGCTCATATCTGTGTCCTTGCGTCTACGAGCATTACTTC
>-|-|TRBV11-2|TRBJ2-1
CASRLDTDNEQFF
TGTGCCAGCCGGCTCGATACGGACAATGAGCAGTTCTTC
>-|-|TRBV6-5|TRBJ1-2
CASRGAIGGPNYGYTF
TGTGCCAGCAGGGGGGCGATCGGAGGTCCTAACTATGGCTACACCTTC
>few|-|TRBV5-4|TRBJ1-2
CASSLQGHVYGYTF
TGTGCCAGCAGCTTGCAAGGACATGTCTACGGCTACACCTTC
>many|-|TRBV5-1|TRBJ2-1
CASSIDRRGEQFF
TGCGCCAGCAGCATCGACCGGCGGGGTGAGCAGTTCTTC
>-|TRBD2|TRBV11-2|TRBJ2-1
CASSLGEGLAGGSEQFF
TGTGCCAGCAGCTTAGGCGAAGGGCTAGCGGGAGGGAGTGAACAGTTCTTC
>-|TRBD1|TRBV11-2|TRBJ1-3
CASSLYRGAGSTIYF
TGTGCCAGCAGCTTATACAGGGGGGCTGGAAGCACCATATATTTT